The 24 T cell receptor beta chains in this list originate from one sample, sequenced in a study of T cell repertoires in cytomegalovirus infection. TCRdb ran MiXCR on the reads and lists one entry per CDR3 protein. The sample lists roughly 600,000 distinct CDR3 sequences, 24% occurring once. Material: CD8+ T cells from PBMCs. The receptors derive from a human donor in good health (CMV status not recorded). Some clones in this sample may be carry-over from other donors' samples.

Ten or more counts support this clonotype. The chain has TRBV7-8 and TRBJ2-7, with D possibly matching TRBD2 (5 bases). Trimming removed 5 bases from V and 6 bases from J, with 20 bases in between. Per the germline V gene, CDR1 is SGHVS and CDR2 is FQNEAQ. CDR3 length: 15 amino acids. CDR3 DNA sequence: TGTGCCAGCAGCGTAAGAGGGCCCGCCATGGCCGAGCAGTACGTC. Protein: CASSVRGPAMAEQYV.

This clonotype has only a few counts. V is TRBV7-9 and J is TRBJ2-2; perhaps TRBD2 as D (5 bases). Trimming removed 3 bases from V and 7 bases from J, with 9 bases in between. Germline V gives CDR1 SEHNR, CDR2 FQNEAQ (reference sequence). The CDR3 has 13 residues. Here the CDR3 reads CASSLKTIGELFF. CDR3 DNA sequence: TGTGCCAGCAGCTTGAAGACTATCGGGGAGCTGTTTTTT.

In the case of this clonotype: One end of the junction is discordant with germline, which a read error may explain. The J gene is TRBJ1-5, the V gene TRBV19; possibly TRBD1 for D (6 bases). This CDR3 comprises 13 residues. Germline lookup yields CDR1 LNHDA and CDR2 SQIVND (reference sequence). CDR3 nucleotide sequence: TGTGTCAGTGCACAGGGAAACAATCAGCCCCAGCATTTT. Residues: CVSAQGNNQPQHF.

This clonotype was seen a handful of times. V is TRBV10-3 and J is TRBJ2-7, with 7 bases that match TRBD2. This CDR3 has 17 amino acids. Unmatched junction bases numbered 14, after V lost 4 bases and J lost 2 bases. The germline CDR1 and CDR2 sequences are ENHRY and SYGVKD. The CDR3 loop is CAISGPEGRGLTYEQYF. The CDR3 nucleotides read TGTGCCATCAGTGGACCTGAGGGGCGGGGGTTGACCTACGAGCAGTACTTC.

This clonotype was observed many times. One junction end disagrees with the germline gene, perhaps due to a read error. V is TRBV7-2 and J is TRBJ2-5; 11 nucleotides agree with TRBD2. The germline V gene has CDR1 SGHTA and CDR2 FQGNSA. The CDR3 is 15 amino acids. Written as DNA, the CDR3 is TGTGCCAGCAGCTTAAGGCGACTAGCGGGGTCCGGGCGCCACTTC. Residues: CASSLRRLAGSGRHF. The variable domain in full, completed from reference TRBV7-2 and TRBJ2-5, reads GAGVSQSPSNKVTEKGKDVELRCDPISGHTALYWYRQSLGQGLEFLIYFQGNSAPDKSGLPSDRFSAERTGGSVSTLTIQRTQQEDSAVYLCASSLRRLAGSGRHFGPGTRLLVL.

This clonotype was detected ten times or more. The genes are TRBV4-3 and TRBJ1-1, with a possible D match to TRBD1 (5 bases). Trimming took off 4 bases at V and 13 bases at J, with 19 bases between the two ends. The V gene's germline CDR1 is LGHNA and CDR2 YSLEER. This CDR3 is 13 amino acids long. CDR3 in DNA: TGCGCCAGCAGCCCGGTGGAGGGGCGGGGAGTTTTCTTT. Its translation: CASSPVEGRGVFF.

This clonotype was seen repeatedly, ten times or more. The rearrangement links TRBV7-9 to TRBJ2-7; weak D call: TRBD1 (6 bases). Between the trimmed V and J ends, which lost 5 bases and 5 bases, there was a span of 13 bases. CDR3 length: 13 residues. Germline V gives CDR1 SEHNR, CDR2 FQNEAQ (reference sequence). The CDR3 DNA reads TGTGCCAGCAGCCCACAGGGCATGCACGAGCAGTACTTC. It yields the protein CASSPQGMHEQYF.

This clonotype appeared a few times. The chain carries TRBV19 and TRBJ1-2; no clear D gene. The CDR3 sequence is 10 residues long. V was cut by 5 bases and J by 12 bases, with 10 bases left in between. The germline CDR1 and CDR2 sequences are LNHDA and SQIVND (reference sequence). The CDR3 here is CASSSSIHTF. CDR3 DNA sequence: TGTGCCAGTAGTTCCTCGATACACACCTTC.

This chain connects TRBV14 to TRBJ1-1; D is perhaps TRBD1 (5 bases). The CDR3 spans 14 residues. With 0 bases removed from V and 4 bases from J, the gap between germline ends came to 9 bases. Germline CDR1 and CDR2: SGHDN and FVKESK. The CDR3 coding sequence is TGTGCCAGCAGCCAAGAGGACAAGGGCACTGAAGCTTTCTTT. This sequence encodes CASSQEDKGTEAFF.

The chain joins TRBV6-1 to TRBJ1-4, with 9 bases matching TRBD1. The CDR3 contains 16 residues. Germline V CDR1 and CDR2: MNHNS, SASEGT. Trimming at V came to 3 bases and at J to 6 bases, leaving 8 bases not matched to a gene. The CDR3 spells CASSDTTGGYYEKLFF. For the CDR3, the DNA is TGTGCCAGCAGTGACACCACAGGGGGCTATTATGAAAAACTGTTTTTT.

This clonotype was counted a few times. The rearrangement links TRBV19 to TRBJ2-7, with a tentative D call TRBD1 (6 bases). Germline CDR1 is LNHDA and CDR2 is SQIVND (reference sequence). Trimming removed 2 bases from V and 0 bases from J, with 8 bases in between. This CDR3 comprises 14 residues. DNA for the CDR3: TGTGCCAGTAGTATAACAGGGAACTCCTACGAGCAGTACTTC. Its protein is CASSITGNSYEQYF.

This clonotype was observed at least ten times. This chain joins TRBV28 and TRBJ2-4, with 15 bases identical to TRBD2. The CDR3 is 19 amino acids. J gave up 1 base and V 5 bases, and 9 bases lay outside the gene matches. CDR1 is MDHEN and CDR2 is SYDVKM in the germline V gene. Here the CDR3 DNA reads TGTGCCAGCAGTCTTCCGGGACTAGCGGGGGGAACGGCCAAAAACATTCAGTACTTC. This sequence encodes CASSLPGLAGGTAKNIQYF.

This clonotype was counted only a few times. The V gene is TRBV29-1, the J gene TRBJ1-1, with D unresolved. The CDR3 consists of 11 residues. The germline V and J ends were trimmed by 0 bases and 6 bases, with 5 bases remaining between them. Germline V gene sequence: CDR1 SQVTM, CDR2 ANQGSEA. Here the CDR3 DNA reads TGCAGCGTTGAAGATGGGGCTGAAGCTTTCTTT. This encodes CSVEDGAEAFF.

This clonotype was observed many times. This chain uses TRBV28 with TRBJ2-1, with TRBD1 matching 8 bases. Germline V CDR1 and CDR2: MDHEN, SYDVKM. The CDR3 runs 18 residues. V lost 1 base and J lost 5; bases outside the gene matches: 13. CDR3 sequence: CASSLFSAGWGQDNEQFF. The CDR3, as DNA: TGTGCCAGCAGTTTATTCTCTGCTGGTTGGGGACAGGACAATGAGCAGTTCTTC.

This rearrangement joins TRBV12-3 or TRBV12-4 to TRBJ2-6, with TRBD2 matching over 7 bases. The junction had 10 bases not matched to a gene; V was cut back by 5 bases and J by 3 bases. The CDR3 loop spans 17 amino acids. CDR3 coding DNA: TGTGCCAGCAGTCTCCTTCCAGGGAGGGGTGGGGCCAACGTCCTGACTTTC. It codes for CASSLLPGRGGANVLTF.

This clonotype was detected a few times. The chain is built from TRBV28 and TRBJ2-7; D tentatively fits TRBD1 or TRBD2 (5 bases each). V was shortened by 2 bases and J by 6 bases, with 17 bases between the two germline ends. The CDR3 is 15 amino acids. CDR1 and CDR2 from the germline V gene are MDHEN and SYDVKM. In nucleotides, the CDR3 is TGTGCCAGCAGTTTAATCGTCAGGGTACGGGGCGAGCAGTACGTC. Translated, it gives CASSLIVRVRGEQYV.

The chain couples TRBV7-6 to TRBJ2-2; D uncertain. Per germline, CDR1 SGHVS and CDR2 FNYEAQ. The V end lost 5 bases, the J end lost 7 bases, and 11 bases lay between the germline ends. This CDR3 spans 13 amino acids. The CDR3 sequence: CASSPRWGGELFF. CDR3 bases: TGTGCCAGCAGCCCCCGGTGGGGCGGGGAGCTGTTTTTT.

This clonotype was detected only a few times. V usage is TRBV7-4 and J usage is TRBJ1-5; 8 nucleotides line up with TRBD1. This CDR3 contains 14 residues. V shed 5 bases and J 5 bases; nucleotides not matched to a gene: 5. From germline, CDR1 is SGHVT and CDR2 SQSDAQ. DNA of the CDR3: TGTGCCAGCAGCCTCACAGGGGGAGATCAGCCCCAGCATTTT. This gives the protein CASSLTGGDQPQHF.

This chain links TRBV6-5 with TRBJ2-1; 8 nucleotides agree with TRBD2. The length of the CDR3 is 15 residues. Germline values: CDR1 MNHEY, CDR2 SVGAGI. Trimming cost V 5 bases and J 5 bases; bases outside gene matches: 8. CDR3 sequence reads: CASSQGLDSDNEQFF. As DNA, the CDR3 is TGTGCCAGCAGTCAGGGACTAGACTCTGACAATGAGCAGTTCTTC.

This clonotype was seen a few times. This chain uses TRBV12-5 with TRBJ2-1, with 7 nucleotides matching TRBD2. This CDR3 region has 15 residues. V lost 2 bases, J lost 3 bases, and 4 bases stayed unmatched. In germline, CDR1 is LGHNT, CDR2 FRNRAP. The CDR3 DNA is TGTGCTAGTGGTTTGAGGTCTAGCGGCTACAATGAGCAGTTCTTC. It translates to CASGLRSSGYNEQFF.

The rearrangement links TRBV6-5 to TRBJ1-3; D is possibly TRBD1 (6 bases). The CDR3 is made up of 15 amino acids. CDR1 and CDR2 (germline): MNHEY, SVGAGI. V lost 4 bases and J 0 bases, leaving 10 bases between the germline ends. The CDR3 DNA follows: TGTGCCAGCAGTTCACGGGGGGCCTCTGGAAACACCATATATTTT. Encoded protein: CASSSRGASGNTIYF.

V gene TRBV7-9 combines with J gene TRBJ2-7, with 11 bases matching TRBD2. This CDR3 has 16 residues. Germline trimming cut 3 bases from V and 2 bases from J; bases unmatched to any gene: 6. Germline V gene sequence: CDR1 SEHNR, CDR2 FQNEAQ (reference sequence). The DNA of the CDR3 is TGTGCCAGCAGCTTTAGCCCTAGCGGGGGGACCTACGAGCAGTACTTC. This sequence encodes CASSFSPSGGTYEQYF.

Here the CDR3 DNA reads TGTGCCAGCAGCTTAGAGGCTGTGGGGGGGTACAATGAGCAGTTCTTC. Residues: CASSLEAVGGYNEQFF. The chain joins TRBV7-8 to TRBJ2-1; 7 bases are a match to TRBD2. The CDR3 has 16 residues. V shed 1 base and J 4 bases; nucleotides not matched to a gene: 7. The V gene's germline CDR1 is SGHVS and CDR2 FQNEAQ.

This clonotype came up a few times. CDR3 sequence: CASSLDPRREYF. The CDR3 bases are TGTGCCAGCAGCCTAGACCCTAGACGAGAGTATTTT. The genes are TRBV12-3 or TRBV12-4 and TRBJ2-3; D uncertain. The CDR3 runs to 12 residues. Between the trimmed V and J ends, which lost 6 bases and 13 bases, there was a span of 17 bases.